A single sample gave rise to the 15 T cell receptor gamma chains below, sequenced in a study of Vδ1+ human thymocytes. No cognate antigen is known for these TCRs. Study-level findings and limits: Thymic TRG and TRD repertoires appeared highly polyclonal, with Gaussian CDR3 length distributions.

Sequences come from RNA converted to cDNA by reverse transcription. CDR3 amplicons came from multiplex PCR with pooled V-gene forward and constant-region reverse primers. TCRdb re-identified clones in the multiplex PCR reads via CATT. Of some 37,000 gamma-chain clones in the sample, around 21% were seen once. The specimen was Vdelta1+ gamma-delta thymocytes from the thymus. As for subset: FACS-sorted CD3+ TCRalphabeta- TCRVdelta1+ TCRVdelta2- thymocytes. All receptors derive from a girl under two years old who had congenital heart surgery.

This chain links TRGV3 with TRGJ1 or TRGJ2. V shed 3 bases, J shed 3 bases, and the junction held 14 bases outside the gene matches. Looked up from germline, CDR1 is VTNTFY and CDR2 is YDVSTARD (reference sequence). The CDR3 sequence is 16 residues long. CDR3 sequence: CATWDEARGIYYKKLF. DNA for the CDR3: TGTGCCACCTGGGACGAGGCGAGAGGGATTTATTATAAGAAACTCTTT.

The chain combines TRGV4 with TRGJ1 or TRGJ2. CDR3 length: 15 residues. J lost 1 base, V lost 0 bases, and 6 bases had no gene match. Germline assignment: CDR1 EGSTGY and CDR2 YDSYTSSV. Here the CDR3 reads CATWDGPTNYYKKLF. Here the CDR3 DNA reads TGTGCCACCTGGGATGGGCCCACCAATTATTATAAGAAACTCTTT.

This clone was counted only a few times. This specimen includes other DNA sequences encoding the same CDR3. The rearrangement uses TRGV9 and TRGJ1 or TRGJ2. CDR3 length equals 11 residues. Trimming cost V 3 bases and J 11 bases; bases outside gene matches: 7. Per the germline V gene, CDR1 is GITISATS and CDR2 is ISYDGTV (reference sequence). CDR3 bases: TGTGCCTTGTGGGAGTCGCGAGAGAAACTCTTT. It translates to CALWESREKLF.

The chain has TRGV4 and TRGJ1 or TRGJ2. Per germline, CDR1 EGSTGY and CDR2 YDSYTSSV. The CDR3 sequence is 12 residues long. The trim removed 5 bases at V and 10 bases at J, leaving 11 bases unmatched. Here the CDR3 reads CATWVARRKKLF. In DNA, the CDR3 is TGTGCCACCTGGGTCGCACGGCGGAAGAAACTCTTT.

The chain carries TRGV4 and TRGJ1 or TRGJ2. The CDR3 consists of 12 residues. V lost 2 bases to trimming and J lost 12 bases; unmatched junction nucleotides: 10. Looked up from germline, CDR1 is EGSTGY and CDR2 is YDSYTSSV. The CDR3 spells CATWDAPTSKLF. In DNA, the CDR3 is TGTGCCACCTGGGATGCCCCCACCTCGAAACTCTTT.

This clone was recorded once. The V and J genes are TRGV9 and TRGJ1 or TRGJ2. The germline CDR1 and CDR2 sequences are GITISATS and ISYDGTV (reference sequence). Unmatched junction bases numbered 9, after V lost 0 bases and J lost 4 bases. The CDR3 totals 15 residues. CDR3 nucleotides: TGTGCCTTGTGGGAGGTGCGGGGCCGATATTATAAGAAACTCTTT. Its protein product is CALWEVRGRYYKKLF.

This clone was recorded a few times. V gene TRGV8 combines with J gene TRGJ1 or TRGJ2. V dropped 6 bases and J dropped 11; count of bases not matched to a gene: 13. The CDR3 totals 12 residues. Germline V gene lookup returns CDR1 VENAVY and CDR2 YDSYNSRV. The CDR3 sequence is CATWKKSREKLF. The DNA for the CDR3 is TGTGCCACCTGGAAAAAGTCACGAGAGAAACTCTTT.

The sample holds a few counts of this clone. This chain joins TRGV9 and TRGJ1 or TRGJ2. The V segment lost 3 bases and the J segment 5 bases; nucleotides outside the gene matches: 7. The CDR3 length is 13 residues. In germline, CDR1 is GITISATS, CDR2 ISYDGTV (reference sequence). The CDR3 bases are TGTGCCTTGTGGGAGCCCCCTAATTATAAGAAACTCTTT. It specifies CALWEPPNYKKLF.

The rearrangement links TRGV4 to TRGJ1 or TRGJ2. J gave up 2 bases and V 0 bases, and 7 bases lay outside the gene matches. The CDR3 runs 15 residues. Germline loops: CDR1 EGSTGY, CDR2 YDSYTSSV. Written as DNA, the CDR3 is TGTGCCACCTGGGATGGGCTCCCCCATTATTATAAGAAACTCTTT. Its translation: CATWDGLPHYYKKLF.

Concerning this clone itself: Other nucleotide sequences in the sample specify the same CDR3. The chain couples TRGV2 to TRGJ1 or TRGJ2. Germline CDR1 is EGSNGY and CDR2 is YDSYNSKV. The CDR3 runs 12 residues. The ends lost 0 bases at V and 9 bases at J; junction bases unmatched: 5. CDR3 nucleotide sequence: TGTGCCACCTGGGACGGGCACCTTAAGAAACTCTTT. Its protein product is CATWDGHLKKLF.

The chain uses TRGV2 and TRGJ1 or TRGJ2. The CDR3 contains 13 residues. V trimming: 0 bases; J trimming: 6 bases; junction bases outside the gene matches: 5. Germline values: CDR1 EGSNGY, CDR2 YDSYNSKV. The CDR3 nucleotides are TGTGCCACCTGGGACGGGGTGAGTTATAAGAAACTCTTT. Protein sequence: CATWDGVSYKKLF.

In this sample, this clone turned up a few times. A far larger clone is only one base removed, so a read error is likely. V gene TRGV3 combines with J gene TRGJ1 or TRGJ2. V lost 0 bases and J lost 3; bases outside the gene matches: 2. The CDR3 sequence is 13 residues long. Germline V CDR1 and CDR2: VTNTFY, YDVSTARD (reference sequence). As DNA, the CDR3 is TGTGCCACCTGGGACAGGGCTTATTATAAGAAACTCTTT. This gives the protein CATWDRAYYKKLF.

This clone was observed a handful of times. The sample holds other DNA sequences that translate to the same CDR3. The chain has TRGV9 and TRGJ1 or TRGJ2. The germline gives CDR1 GITISATS, CDR2 ISYDGTV (reference sequence). The CDR3 extends over 14 amino acids. The J segment lost 0 bases and the V segment lost 2 bases, leaving 4 bases of the junction unmatched. In DNA form, the CDR3 reads TGTGCCTTGTGGGAGGCTGCGAATTATTATAAGAAACTCTTT. Protein product: CALWEAANYYKKLF.

This chain connects TRGV4 to TRGJ1 or TRGJ2. The V and J ends lost 2 bases and 5 bases, in that order; junction bases with no gene match: 9. The CDR3 sequence is 14 residues long. Germline CDR1 is EGSTGY and CDR2 is YDSYTSSV. The CDR3 DNA sequence: TGTGCCACCTGGGATGAGGTTTTTCATTATAAGAAACTCTTT. It encodes CATWDEVFHYKKLF.

The chain joins TRGV3 to TRGJ1 or TRGJ2. The CDR3 runs to 14 residues. In germline, CDR1 is VTNTFY, CDR2 YDVSTARD (reference sequence). The ends lost 2 bases at V and 4 bases at J; junction bases unmatched: 8. For the CDR3, the DNA is TGTGCCACCTGGGACACGGCTGTGTATTATAAGAAACTCTTT. It codes for CATWDTAVYYKKLF.